By its share, the clone carrying this TCR beta chain is medium-sized. TCRdb redid the calling of the PCR reads with MiXCR, one entry per CDR3 protein. The sample consists of approximately 9,500 distinct CDR3 sequences, around 28% of them appearing once. V lost 5 bases and J 10 bases, leaving 15 bases between the germline ends. CDR1 and CDR2 (germline): MNHNS, SASEGT. The CDR3 length is 13 residues. These data belong to a study of immune characterization of retroperitoneal liposarcoma. What was sequenced was tumor tissue. This sequence was found in a male donor with retroperitoneal liposarcoma. The V call is TRBV6-1, the J call TRBJ2-1, with D maybe TRBD1 (6 bases). CDR3 amino acids: CASSSTGPYEQFF. The CDR3 DNA reads as TGTGCCAGCAGTTCGACAGGACCCTACGAGCAGTTCTTC.